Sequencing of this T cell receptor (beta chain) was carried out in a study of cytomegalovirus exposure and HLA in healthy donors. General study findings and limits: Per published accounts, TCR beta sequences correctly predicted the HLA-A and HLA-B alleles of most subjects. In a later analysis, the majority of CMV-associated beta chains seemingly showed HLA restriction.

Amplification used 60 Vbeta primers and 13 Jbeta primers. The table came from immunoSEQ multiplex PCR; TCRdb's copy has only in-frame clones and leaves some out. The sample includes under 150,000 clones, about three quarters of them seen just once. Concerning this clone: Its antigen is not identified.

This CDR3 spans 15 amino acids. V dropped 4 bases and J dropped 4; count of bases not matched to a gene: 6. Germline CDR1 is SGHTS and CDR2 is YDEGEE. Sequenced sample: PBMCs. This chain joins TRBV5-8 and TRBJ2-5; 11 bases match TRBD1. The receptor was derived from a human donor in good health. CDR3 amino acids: CASSNGQGAAETQYF. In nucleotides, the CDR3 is TGTGCCAGCAGCAATGGACAGGGGGCTGCAGAGACCCAGTACTTC.